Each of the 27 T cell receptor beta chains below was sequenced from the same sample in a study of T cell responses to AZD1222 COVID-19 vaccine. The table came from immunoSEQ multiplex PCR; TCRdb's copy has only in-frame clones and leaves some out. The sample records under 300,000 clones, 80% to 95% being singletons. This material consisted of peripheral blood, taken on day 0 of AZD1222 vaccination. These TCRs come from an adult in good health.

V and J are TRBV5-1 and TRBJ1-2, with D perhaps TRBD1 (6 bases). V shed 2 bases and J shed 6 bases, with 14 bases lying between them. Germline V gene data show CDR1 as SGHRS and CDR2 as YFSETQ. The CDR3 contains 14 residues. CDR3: CASSFGTGRDGYTF. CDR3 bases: TGCGCCAGCAGCTTCGGTACAGGGCGGGATGGCTACACCTTC.

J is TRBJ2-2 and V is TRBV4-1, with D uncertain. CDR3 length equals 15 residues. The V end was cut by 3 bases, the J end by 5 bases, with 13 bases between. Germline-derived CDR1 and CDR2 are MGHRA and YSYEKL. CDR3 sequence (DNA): TGCGCCAGCAGCCACCAGGACCGGAGAACCGGGGAGCTGTTTTTT. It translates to CASSHQDRRTGELFF.

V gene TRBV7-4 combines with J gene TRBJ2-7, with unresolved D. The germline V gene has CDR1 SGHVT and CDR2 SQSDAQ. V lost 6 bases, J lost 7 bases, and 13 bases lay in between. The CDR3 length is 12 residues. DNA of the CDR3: TGTGCCAGCAGAAGACCCCGTGGGGAGCAGTACTTC. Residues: CASRRPRGEQYF.

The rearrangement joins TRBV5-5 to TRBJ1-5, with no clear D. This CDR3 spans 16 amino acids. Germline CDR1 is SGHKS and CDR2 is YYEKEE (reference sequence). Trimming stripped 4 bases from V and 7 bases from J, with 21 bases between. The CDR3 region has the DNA TGTGCCAGCAGCCCTAGCGAAGCGGGGTTAGGGCAGCCCCAGCATTTT. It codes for CASSPSEAGLGQPQHF.

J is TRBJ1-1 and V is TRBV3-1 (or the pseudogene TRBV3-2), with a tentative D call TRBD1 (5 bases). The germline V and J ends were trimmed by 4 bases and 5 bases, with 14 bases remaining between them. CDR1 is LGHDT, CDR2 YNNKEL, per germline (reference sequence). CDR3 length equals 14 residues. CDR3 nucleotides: TGTGCCAGCAGCCGGGGCGGGGGTCGAACTGAAGCTTTCTTT. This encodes CASSRGGGRTEAFF.

This chain's CDR3 is CASSRTGGNTEAFF. CDR3 coding DNA: TGCGCCAGCAGCAGGACAGGGGGGAACACTGAAGCTTTCTTT. The genes are TRBV5-1 and TRBJ1-1; 10 bases align to TRBD1. V shed 4 bases and J 1 base; nucleotides not matched to a gene: 1. The CDR3 is 14 amino acids. From germline, CDR1 is SGHRS and CDR2 YFSETQ.

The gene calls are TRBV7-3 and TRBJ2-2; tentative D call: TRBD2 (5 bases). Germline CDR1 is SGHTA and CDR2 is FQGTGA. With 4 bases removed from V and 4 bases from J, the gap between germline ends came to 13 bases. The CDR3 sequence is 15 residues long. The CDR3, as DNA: TGTGCCAGCAGCTATGGGGAGCTGGTCACCGGGGAGCTGTTTTTT. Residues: CASSYGELVTGELFF.

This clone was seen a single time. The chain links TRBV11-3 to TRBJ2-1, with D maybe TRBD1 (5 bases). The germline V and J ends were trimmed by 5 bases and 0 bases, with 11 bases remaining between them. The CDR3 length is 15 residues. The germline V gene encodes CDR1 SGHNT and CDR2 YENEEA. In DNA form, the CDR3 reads TGTGCCAGCAGCCAAGGGGCTAGCTCCTACAATGAGCAGTTCTTC. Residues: CASSQGASSYNEQFF. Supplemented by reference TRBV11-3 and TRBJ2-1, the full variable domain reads EAGVVQSPRYKIIEKKQPVAFWCNPISGHNTLYWYLQNLGQGPELLIRYENEEAVDDSQLPKDRFSAERLKGVDSTLKIQPAELGDSAVYLCASSQGASSYNEQFFGPGTRLTVL.

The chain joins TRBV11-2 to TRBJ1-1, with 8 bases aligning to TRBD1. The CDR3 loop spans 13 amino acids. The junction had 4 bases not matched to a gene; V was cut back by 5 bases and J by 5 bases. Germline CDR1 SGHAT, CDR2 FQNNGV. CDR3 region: CASSRTGRTEAFF. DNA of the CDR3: TGTGCCAGCAGCAGGACAGGGAGGACTGAAGCTTTCTTT.

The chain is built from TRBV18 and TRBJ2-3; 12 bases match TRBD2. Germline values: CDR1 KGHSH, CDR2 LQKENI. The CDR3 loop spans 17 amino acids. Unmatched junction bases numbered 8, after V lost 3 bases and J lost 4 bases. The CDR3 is CASSPTTGLAGPDTQYF. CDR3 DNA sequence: TGTGCCAGCTCACCGACAACAGGACTAGCGGGACCAGATACGCAGTATTTT.

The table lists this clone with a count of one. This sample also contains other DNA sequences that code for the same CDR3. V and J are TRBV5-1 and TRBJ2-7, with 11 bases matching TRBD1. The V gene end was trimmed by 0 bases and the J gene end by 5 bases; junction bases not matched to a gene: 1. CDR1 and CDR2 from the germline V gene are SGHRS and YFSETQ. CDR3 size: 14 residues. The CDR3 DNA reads TGCGCCAGCAGCTTGGGGACAGGGGGCAACGAGCAGTACTTC. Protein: CASSLGTGGNEQYF. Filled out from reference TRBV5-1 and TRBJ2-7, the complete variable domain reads KAGVTQTPRYLIKTRGQQVTLSCSPISGHRSVSWYQQTPGQGLQFLFEYFSETQRNKGNFPGRFSGRQFSNSRSEMNVSTLELGDSALYLCASSLGTGGNEQYFGPGTRLTVT.

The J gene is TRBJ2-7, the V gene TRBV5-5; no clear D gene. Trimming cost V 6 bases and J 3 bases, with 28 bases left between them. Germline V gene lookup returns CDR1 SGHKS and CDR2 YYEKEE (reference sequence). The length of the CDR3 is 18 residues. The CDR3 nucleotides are TGTGCCAGCACCATAGCTTCTGTCACCGGCATACAAGGCTACGAGCAGTACTTC. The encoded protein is CASTIASVTGIQGYEQYF.

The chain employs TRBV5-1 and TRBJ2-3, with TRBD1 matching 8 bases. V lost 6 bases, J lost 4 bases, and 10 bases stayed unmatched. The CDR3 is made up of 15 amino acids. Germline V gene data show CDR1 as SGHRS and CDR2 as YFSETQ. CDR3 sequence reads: CASKRLDRGADTQYF. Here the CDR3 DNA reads TGCGCCAGCAAAAGACTCGACAGGGGTGCAGATACGCAGTATTTT.

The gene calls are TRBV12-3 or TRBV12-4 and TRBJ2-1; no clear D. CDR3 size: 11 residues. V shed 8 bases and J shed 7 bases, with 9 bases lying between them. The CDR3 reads CASGSRNEQFF. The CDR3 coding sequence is TGTGCCAGCGGATCGCGGAATGAGCAGTTCTTC.

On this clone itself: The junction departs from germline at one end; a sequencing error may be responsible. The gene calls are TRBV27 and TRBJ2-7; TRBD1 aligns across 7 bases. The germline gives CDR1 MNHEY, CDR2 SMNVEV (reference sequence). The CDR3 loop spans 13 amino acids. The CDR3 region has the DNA TGTGCCAGCAGTGAACGGACAGGACTCCCCCAGCACTTC. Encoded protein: CASSERTGLPQHF.

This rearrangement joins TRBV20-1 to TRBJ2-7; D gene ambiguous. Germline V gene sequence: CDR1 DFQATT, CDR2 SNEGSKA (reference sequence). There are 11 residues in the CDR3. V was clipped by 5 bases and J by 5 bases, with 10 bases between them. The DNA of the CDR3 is TGCAGTGCTGGCGTTAATAACGAGCAGTACTTC. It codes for CSAGVNNEQYF.

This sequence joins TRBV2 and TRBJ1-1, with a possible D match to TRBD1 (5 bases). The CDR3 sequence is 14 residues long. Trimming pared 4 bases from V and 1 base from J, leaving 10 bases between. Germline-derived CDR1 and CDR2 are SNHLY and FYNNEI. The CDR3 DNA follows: TGTGCCAGCAGTGTTCAGGGAGAGAACACTGAAGCTTTCTTT. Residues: CASSVQGENTEAFF.

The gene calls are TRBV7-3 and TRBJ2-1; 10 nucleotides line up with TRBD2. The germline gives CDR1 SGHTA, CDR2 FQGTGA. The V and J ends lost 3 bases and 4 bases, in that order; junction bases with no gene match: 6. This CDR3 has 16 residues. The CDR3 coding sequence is TGTGCCAGCAGCTTTCTAGCGGGAGTGGGGTACAATGAGCAGTTCTTC. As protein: CASSFLAGVGYNEQFF.

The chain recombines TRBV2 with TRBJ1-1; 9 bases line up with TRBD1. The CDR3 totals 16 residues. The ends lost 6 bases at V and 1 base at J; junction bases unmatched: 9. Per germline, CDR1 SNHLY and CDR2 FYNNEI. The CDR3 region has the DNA TGTGCCAGCAGACCACAGGGGGCGTCGGGGAACACTGAAGCTTTCTTT. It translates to CASRPQGASGNTEAFF.

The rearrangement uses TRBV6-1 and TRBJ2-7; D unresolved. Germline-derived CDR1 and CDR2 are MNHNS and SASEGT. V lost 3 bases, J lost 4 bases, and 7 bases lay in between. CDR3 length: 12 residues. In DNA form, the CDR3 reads TGTGCCAGCAGTGAGGGTAAATACGAGCAGTACTTC. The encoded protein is CASSEGKYEQYF.

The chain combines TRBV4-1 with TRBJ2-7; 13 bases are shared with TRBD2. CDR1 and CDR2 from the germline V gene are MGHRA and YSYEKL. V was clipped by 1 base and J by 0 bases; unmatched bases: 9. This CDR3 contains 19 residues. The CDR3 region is CASSQVIGLAGASSYEQYF. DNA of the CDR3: TGCGCCAGCAGCCAAGTAATAGGACTAGCGGGGGCCAGCTCCTACGAGCAGTACTTC.

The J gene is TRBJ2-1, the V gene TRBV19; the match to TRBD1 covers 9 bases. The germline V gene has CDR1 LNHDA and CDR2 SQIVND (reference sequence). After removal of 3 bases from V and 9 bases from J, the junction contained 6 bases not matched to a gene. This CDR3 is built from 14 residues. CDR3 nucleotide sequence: TGTGCCAGTAGTATGAGGACAGGGGAAGGTGAGCAGTTCTTC. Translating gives CASSMRTGEGEQFF.

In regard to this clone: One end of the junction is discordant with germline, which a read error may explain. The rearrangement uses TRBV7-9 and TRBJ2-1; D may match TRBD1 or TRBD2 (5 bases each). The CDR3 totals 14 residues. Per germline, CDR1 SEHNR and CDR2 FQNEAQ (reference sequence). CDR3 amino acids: CASNLLGVSNEQFF. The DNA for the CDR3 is TGTGCCAGCAACTTACTAGGGGTCTCCAATGAGCAGTTCTTC. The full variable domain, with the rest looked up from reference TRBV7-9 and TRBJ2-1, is DTGVSQNPRHKITKRGQNVTFRCDPISEHNRLYWYRQTLGQGPEFLTYFQNEAQLEKSRLLSDRFSAERPKGSFSTLEIQRTEQGDSAMYLCASNLLGVSNEQFFGPGTRLTVL.

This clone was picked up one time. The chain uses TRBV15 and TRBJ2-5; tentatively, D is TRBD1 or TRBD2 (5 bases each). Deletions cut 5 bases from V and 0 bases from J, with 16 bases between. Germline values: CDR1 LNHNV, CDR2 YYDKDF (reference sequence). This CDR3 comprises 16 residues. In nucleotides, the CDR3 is TGTGCCACCAGCGACCGGGACCGCTGGTACCAAGAGACCCAGTACTTC. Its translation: CATSDRDRWYQETQYF.

The CDR3, as DNA: TGCGCCAGCAGCCAAGATGCGGGACGGTTGAACTATGGCTACACCTTC. Its protein product is CASSQDAGRLNYGYTF. The rearrangement uses TRBV4-3 and TRBJ1-2; maybe TRBD1 (5 bases). Per the germline V gene, CDR1 is LGHNA and CDR2 is YSLEER. The length of the CDR3 is 16 residues. Deletions cut 0 bases from V and 2 bases from J, with 13 bases between.

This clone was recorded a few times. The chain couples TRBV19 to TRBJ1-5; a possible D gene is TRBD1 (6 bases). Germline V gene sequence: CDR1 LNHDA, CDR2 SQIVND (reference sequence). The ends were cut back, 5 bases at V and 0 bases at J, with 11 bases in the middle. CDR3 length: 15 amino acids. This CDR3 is CASSRTVYSNQPQHF. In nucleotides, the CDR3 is TGTGCCAGTAGTCGGACAGTTTATAGCAATCAGCCCCAGCATTTT.

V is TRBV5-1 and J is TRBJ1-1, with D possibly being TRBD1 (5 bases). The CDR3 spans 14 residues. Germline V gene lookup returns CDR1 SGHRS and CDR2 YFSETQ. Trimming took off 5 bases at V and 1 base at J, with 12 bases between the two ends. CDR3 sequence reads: CASRPGTENTEAFF. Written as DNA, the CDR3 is TGCGCCAGCAGACCCGGGACGGAGAACACTGAAGCTTTCTTT.